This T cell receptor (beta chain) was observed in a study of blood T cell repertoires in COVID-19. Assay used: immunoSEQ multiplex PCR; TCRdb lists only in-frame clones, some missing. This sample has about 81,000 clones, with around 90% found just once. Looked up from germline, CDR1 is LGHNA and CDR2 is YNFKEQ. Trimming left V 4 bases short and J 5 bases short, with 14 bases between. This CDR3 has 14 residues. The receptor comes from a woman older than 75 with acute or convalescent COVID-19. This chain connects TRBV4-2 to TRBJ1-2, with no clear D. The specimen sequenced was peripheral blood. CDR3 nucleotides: TGTGCCAGCAGCCCAGAGGGCAGCCTATATGGCTACACCTTC. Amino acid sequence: CASSPEGSLYGYTF.